This T cell receptor (beta chain) was identified in a study of beta chain features in type 1 diabetes. Over 95% purity was reached by all sorted populations. TCRB transcripts that were expressed got sequenced, as all of the isolated RNA had been reverse transcribed. The repertoire was sequenced with immunoSEQ multiplex PCR; TCRdb's copy has only in-frame clones and lacks some. The repertoire includes about 250,000 clones, roughly 14% of them detected once, and about 0.03% sits in the top ten. A few counts support this clone. The germline gives CDR1 SGHRS, CDR2 YFSETQ. This CDR3 spans 15 amino acids. Trimming at V came to 0 bases and at J to 5 bases, leaving 5 bases not matched to a gene.

This receptor was obtained from a woman in her thirties or forties in good health. The sample was naive CD4+ T cells from blood. The chain combines TRBV5-1 with TRBJ1-1, with 9 bases aligning to TRBD1. CDR3 sequence reads: CASSLEGQGRTEAFF. The CDR3 DNA is TGCGCCAGCAGCTTGGAGGGACAGGGACGAACTGAAGCTTTCTTT. Filled out from reference TRBV5-1 and TRBJ1-1, the complete variable domain reads KAGVTQTPRYLIKTRGQQVTLSCSPISGHRSVSWYQQTPGQGLQFLFEYFSETQRNKGNFPGRFSGRQFSNSRSEMNVSTLELGDSALYLCASSLEGQGRTEAFFGQGTRLTVV.